These 5 T cell receptor beta chains came from one sample sequenced in a study of T cell responses to AZD1222 COVID-19 vaccine. Repertoires were generated with immunoSEQ multiplex PCR, while TCRdb's copy carries only in-frame clones and drops some. This sample carries some 180,000 clones, nearly 95% of them seen once, and the ten largest clones take 1.9%. The sample consisted of peripheral blood, taken 28 days after the second AZD1222 dose. These receptors originate from an adult who received the AZD1222 COVID-19 vaccine.

The rearrangement links TRBV7-3 to TRBJ2-7; weak D call: TRBD1 (5 bases). The germline gives CDR1 SGHTA, CDR2 FQGTGA. CDR3 length: 14 residues. Trimming removed 5 bases from V and 6 bases from J, with 17 bases in between. The CDR3 protein is CASSKQGTLSEQYF. The CDR3 nucleotides are TGTGCCAGCAGCAAGCAGGGCACCTTAAGCGAGCAGTACTTC. The full variable domain, with the rest looked up from reference TRBV7-3 and TRBJ2-7, is GAGVSQTPSNKVTEKGKYVELRCDPISGHTALYWYRQSLGQGPEFLIYFQGTGAADDSGLPNDRFFAVRPEGSVSTLKIQRTERGDSAVYLCASSKQGTLSEQYFGPGTRLTVT.

The gene calls are TRBV6-1 and TRBJ1-6; D may be TRBD1 (5 bases). Germline lookup yields CDR1 MNHNS and CDR2 SASEGT. Trimming took off 1 base at V and 7 bases at J, with 14 bases between the two ends. There are 16 residues in the CDR3. CDR3 sequence reads: CASSEGFRDGNSPLHF. CDR3 in DNA: TGTGCCAGCAGTGAAGGGTTCCGGGACGGCAATTCACCCCTCCACTTT.

This clone was found once. This chain uses TRBV2 with TRBJ2-3, with a weak D call TRBD1 (5 bases). Germline CDR1 and CDR2: SNHLY and FYNNEI. V dropped 5 bases and J dropped 6 bases, with 15 bases sitting between them. The CDR3 length is 14 residues. The CDR3 protein is CASSIDSLSDTQYF. The CDR3, as DNA: TGTGCCAGCAGTATTGACAGCCTAAGTGATACGCAGTATTTT.

The V call is TRBV7-2, the J call TRBJ2-1; 8 bases fit TRBD2. Germline CDR1 SGHTA, CDR2 FQGNSA. The CDR3 contains 16 residues. The V segment lost 0 bases and the J segment 4 bases; nucleotides outside the gene matches: 5. The CDR3 is CASSLAPGGRYNEQFF. The DNA for the CDR3 is TGTGCCAGCAGCTTAGCTCCGGGGGGGCGATACAATGAGCAGTTCTTC.

The chain is built from TRBV27 and TRBJ2-3, with D perhaps given as TRBD1 or TRBD2 (5 bases each). This CDR3 comprises 14 residues. V lost 5 bases to trimming and J lost 1 base, with 10 bases between them. Germline V gene lookup returns CDR1 MNHEY and CDR2 SMNVEV (reference sequence). The CDR3 DNA reads TGTGCCAGCAGTCTGGGGGACCGCACAGATACGCAGTATTTT. Amino acid sequence: CASSLGDRTDTQYF.